This TCR beta chain was retrieved from a study of CD8 T cells in Susac syndrome. The length of the CDR3 is 17 residues. The V and J ends lost 3 bases and 1 base respectively, with 15 bases between them. The RNA, about 0.45 to 1 ug, was put through reverse transcription using random hexamers. TCRdb reprocessed the immunoSEQ multiplex PCR reads with MiXCR, giving one entry per CDR3 protein. The repertoire consists of around 79,000 distinct CDR3 sequences, with roughly 95% occurring once and the leading ten covering 0.52%. This receptor was identified in a human donor with Susac syndrome. Sequenced sample: CD8+ T cells from PBMCs. This sequence joins TRBV12-3 or TRBV12-4 and TRBJ2-2; a weak D match, TRBD2 (6 bases). CDR3 in amino acids: CASSLEGPSLNTGELFF. Written as DNA, the CDR3 is TGTGCCAGCAGTTTGGAGGGTCCCTCCCTGAACACCGGGGAGCTGTTTTTT.